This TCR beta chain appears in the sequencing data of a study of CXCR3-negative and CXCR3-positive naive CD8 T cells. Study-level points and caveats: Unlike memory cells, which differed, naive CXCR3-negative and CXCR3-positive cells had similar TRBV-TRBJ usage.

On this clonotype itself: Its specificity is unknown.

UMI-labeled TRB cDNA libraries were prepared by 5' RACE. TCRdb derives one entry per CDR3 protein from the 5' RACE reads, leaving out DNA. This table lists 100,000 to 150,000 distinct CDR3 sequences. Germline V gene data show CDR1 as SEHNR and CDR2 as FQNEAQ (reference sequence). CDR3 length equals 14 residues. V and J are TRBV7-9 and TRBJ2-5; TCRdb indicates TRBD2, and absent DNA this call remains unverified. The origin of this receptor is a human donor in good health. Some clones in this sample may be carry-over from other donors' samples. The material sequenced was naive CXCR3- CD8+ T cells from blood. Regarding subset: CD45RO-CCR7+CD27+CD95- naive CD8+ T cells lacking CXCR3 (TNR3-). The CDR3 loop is CASSLSPSVETQYF.